These 22 T cell receptor beta chains originate from one sample sequenced in a study of blood T cell repertoires in COVID-19. This table comes from immunoSEQ multiplex PCR, and its TCRdb copy is limited to in-frame clones, with some not included. Seen here are around 310,000 clones, nearly 90% observed once, and the top ten hold 1%. Sequences were obtained from peripheral blood. The origin of the receptors is a woman between 40 and 50 years old with COVID-19, enrolled during active disease.

The chain links TRBV18 to TRBJ1-2; no clear D. Germline values: CDR1 KGHSH, CDR2 LQKENI. The ends were cut back, 1 base at V and 4 bases at J, with 13 bases in the middle. The CDR3 length is 15 residues. CDR3 amino acids: CASSPLREIVYGYTF. Here the CDR3 DNA reads TGTGCCAGCTCACCACTACGCGAGATAGTCTATGGCTACACCTTC. The full variable domain, rest sourced from reference TRBV18 and TRBJ1-2, is NAGVMQNPRHLVRRRGQEARLRCSPMKGHSHVYWYRQLPEEGLKFMVYLQKENIIDESGMPKERFSAEFPKEGPSILRIQQVVRGDSAAYFCASSPLREIVYGYTFGSGTRLTVV.

V gene TRBV18 combines with J gene TRBJ1-5; 10 bases agree with TRBD1. This CDR3 has 16 residues. The ends lost 3 bases at V and 5 bases at J; junction bases unmatched: 7. CDR1 and CDR2 from the germline V gene are KGHSH and LQKENI. This chain's CDR3 is CASSPYGTGVYQPQHF. CDR3 coding DNA: TGTGCCAGCTCACCGTATGGGACAGGGGTTTATCAGCCCCAGCATTTT.

The CDR3 is CASSVLIGEGYNSPLHF. The CDR3 nucleotides are TGTGCCAGCAGCGTCCTGATAGGGGAAGGGTACAATTCACCCCTCCACTTT. This chain connects TRBV9 to TRBJ1-6; a possible D gene is TRBD1 (5 bases). This CDR3 region has 17 residues. Between the trimmed V and J ends, which lost 2 bases and 7 bases, there was a span of 19 bases. CDR1 is SGDLS, CDR2 YYNGEE, per germline.

This chain joins TRBV6-2 or TRBV6-3 and TRBJ2-3; 12 positions match TRBD1. CDR1 MNHEY and CDR2 SVGEGT come from the germline V gene. The trim removed 2 bases at V and 0 bases at J, leaving 9 bases unmatched. This CDR3 has 19 amino acids. The CDR3 coding sequence is TGTGCCAGCAGTTACCCTGGGACAGGGGGCGCTTGGAGCACAGATACGCAGTATTTT. Amino acids: CASSYPGTGGAWSTDTQYF.

CDR3 amino acids: CASSYSTPRGAAFF. The CDR3 DNA reads TGTGCCAGCAGTTACTCGACGCCCAGGGGCGCGGCTTTCTTT. This chain joins TRBV6-5 and TRBJ1-1, with a tentative D call TRBD1 (6 bases). The germline V gene encodes CDR1 MNHEY and CDR2 SVGAGI. This CDR3 comprises 14 residues. The V end was cut by 0 bases, the J end by 11 bases, with 16 bases between.

This sequence joins TRBV18 and TRBJ1-4; no clear D. Trimming stripped 0 bases from V and 6 bases from J, with 5 bases between. Germline CDR1 is KGHSH and CDR2 is LQKENI. This CDR3 has 13 amino acids. CDR3 nucleotides: TGTGCCAGCTCACCACCGCAGGATGAAAAACTGTTTTTT. This gives the protein CASSPPQDEKLFF.

This chain joins TRBV9 and TRBJ2-2, with 10 bases fitting TRBD1. CDR1 SGDLS and CDR2 YYNGEE come from the germline V gene. With V trimmed by 4 bases and J by 6 bases, 6 bases remained unmatched. This CDR3 comprises 15 residues. CDR3: CASSPRDRGAGELFF. The CDR3 DNA reads as TGTGCCAGCAGCCCCCGGGACAGGGGAGCCGGGGAGCTGTTTTTT.

The rearrangement joins TRBV18 to TRBJ1-2; perhaps TRBD1 as D (5 bases). V was shortened by 3 bases and J by 2 bases, with 7 bases between the two germline ends. The CDR3 has 13 amino acids. Germline CDR1 reads KGHSH; CDR2 reads LQKENI. This CDR3 reads CASSPKGNYGYTF. The CDR3 region has the DNA TGTGCCAGCTCACCGAAGGGGAACTATGGCTACACCTTC.

The rearrangement joins TRBV18 to TRBJ1-2; no definite D call. The length of the CDR3 is 13 residues. Germline assignment: CDR1 KGHSH and CDR2 LQKENI. V shed 3 bases and J shed 8 bases, with 13 bases lying between them. The CDR3 region is CASSPRMAEGYTF. In DNA form, the CDR3 reads TGTGCCAGCTCACCTCGGATGGCGGAGGGCTACACCTTC.

The chain is built from TRBV6-2 or TRBV6-3 and TRBJ2-7; maybe TRBD1 (6 bases). Germline values: CDR1 MNHEY, CDR2 SVGEGT. Between the trimmed V and J ends, which lost 5 bases and 3 bases, there was a span of 14 bases. CDR3 length: 14 residues. The CDR3 nucleotides read TGTGCCAGCAGTCTACAGGGATGGTACTACGAGCAGTACTTC. Translated: CASSLQGWYYEQYF.

This chain uses TRBV7-9 with TRBJ1-2; TRBD1 matches at 7 bases. The CDR3 covers 15 residues. The germline gives CDR1 SEHNR, CDR2 FQNEAQ (reference sequence). V was clipped by 4 bases and J by 7 bases; unmatched bases: 12. The CDR3 region is CASSSSRDSRGGYTF. The CDR3 DNA reads TGTGCCAGCAGCTCCTCACGGGACAGCAGGGGTGGCTACACCTTC.

V is TRBV7-3 and J is TRBJ2-1, with unresolved D. The CDR3 runs to 15 residues. Germline V gives CDR1 SGHTA, CDR2 FQGTGA. Trimming pared 1 base from V and 0 bases from J, leaving 7 bases between. CDR3 in amino acids: CASSLIKSSYNEQFF. As DNA, the CDR3 is TGTGCCAGCAGCTTAATAAAGAGCTCCTACAATGAGCAGTTCTTC.

The rearrangement uses TRBV30 and TRBJ1-5; D may be TRBD1 (5 bases). Per germline, CDR1 GTSNPN and CDR2 SVGIG (reference sequence). CDR3 length: 13 amino acids. V was shortened by 3 bases and J by 9 bases, with 15 bases between the two germline ends. The CDR3 spells CAWRGPAGAPQHF. Written as DNA, the CDR3 is TGTGCCTGGAGGGGGCCGGCTGGGGCGCCCCAGCATTTT.

In this sample, this clone turned up once. V gene TRBV7-2 combines with J gene TRBJ1-3; D is uncertain. Germline lookup yields CDR1 SGHTA and CDR2 FQGNSA. The V and J ends lost 5 bases and 2 bases respectively, with 10 bases between them. The CDR3 has 14 amino acids. CDR3 DNA: TGTGCCAGCAGCCTGGCCTCGCCTGGAAACACCATATATTTT. Amino acids: CASSLASPGNTIYF. The full variable domain, rest sourced from reference TRBV7-2 and TRBJ1-3, is GAGVSQSPSNKVTEKGKDVELRCDPISGHTALYWYRQSLGQGLEFLIYFQGNSAPDKSGLPSDRFSAERTGGSVSTLTIQRTQQEDSAVYLCASSLASPGNTIYFGEGSWLTVV.

This clone appeared a single time. The gene calls are TRBV19 and TRBJ2-1, with 9 bases that match TRBD2. J lost 2 bases, V lost 9 bases, and 11 bases had no gene match. The germline V gene encodes CDR1 LNHDA and CDR2 SQIVND (reference sequence). The CDR3 has 16 residues. Here the CDR3 reads CASKNSGGPPYNEQFF. The CDR3 DNA reads as TGTGCCAGCAAAAATAGCGGGGGCCCCCCCTACAATGAGCAGTTCTTC.

This clone has only a few counts. This rearrangement joins TRBV7-2 to TRBJ2-7; the D gene is possibly TRBD1 (6 bases). Germline V gives CDR1 SGHTA, CDR2 FQGNSA. The germline V and J ends were trimmed by 3 bases and 9 bases, with 24 bases remaining between them. CDR3 length: 16 residues. The CDR3: CASSLGPPGTKSVQYF. DNA for the CDR3: TGTGCCAGCAGCTTGGGTCCCCCTGGGACAAAGAGCGTGCAGTACTTC.

The rearrangement joins TRBV28 to TRBJ1-2; D ambiguous. V was pared by 5 bases and J by 9 bases, with 13 bases between. The CDR3 contains 12 residues. Germline loops: CDR1 MDHEN, CDR2 SYDVKM. For the CDR3, the DNA is TGTGCCAGCAGTCCCCAGGTAGTGAGCTACACCTTC. Translation gives CASSPQVVSYTF.

The chain recombines TRBV30 with TRBJ1-2; 10 bases align to TRBD1. CDR1 and CDR2 (germline): GTSNPN, SVGIG (reference sequence). The CDR3 is made up of 15 amino acids. Trimming cost V 4 bases and J 4 bases; bases outside gene matches: 9. The CDR3 here is CAWTLTTGGFYGYTF. In nucleotides, the CDR3 is TGTGCCTGGACTTTGACGACAGGGGGCTTCTATGGCTACACCTTC. The full variable domain, completed using reference TRBV30 and TRBJ1-2, is SQTIHQWPATLVQPVGSPLSLECTVEGTSNPNLYWYRQAAGRGLQLLFYSVGIGQISSEVPQNLSASRPQDRQFILSSKKLLLSDSGFYLCAWTLTTGGFYGYTFGSGTRLTVV.

The CDR3 DNA sequence: TGCGCCAGCAGCTTGACCCAGGGTGATCAGCCCCAGCATTTT. The encoded protein is CASSLTQGDQPQHF. J is TRBJ1-5 and V is TRBV5-1; a weak D match, TRBD1 (5 bases). The length of the CDR3 is 14 residues. Trimming removed 1 base from V and 5 bases from J, with 10 bases in between. The germline gives CDR1 SGHRS, CDR2 YFSETQ.

The V and J genes are TRBV19 and TRBJ1-5, with 7 bases fitting TRBD1. Germline CDR1 and CDR2: LNHDA and SQIVND (reference sequence). The CDR3 spans 15 residues. J was trimmed by 6 bases and V by 5 bases; bases with no gene match: 10. The CDR3 DNA is TGTGCCAGTAGTGACGACAGGGCGGTAGGTCAGCCCCAGCATTTT. Its translation is CASSDDRAVGQPQHF.

The chain links TRBV10-1 to TRBJ1-2, with D unclear. V lost 5 bases, J lost 4 bases, and 11 bases lay in between. Germline V gene data show CDR1 as WNHNN and CDR2 as SYGVQD (reference sequence). The CDR3 has 13 residues. CDR3 region: CASSPKIPYGYTF. The CDR3 nucleotides are TGCGCCAGCAGTCCAAAAATCCCCTATGGCTACACCTTC.

This clone has more than one count but fewer than ten. The chain uses TRBV5-1 and TRBJ2-2, with 8 bases that match TRBD2. The CDR3 has 16 residues. Germline values: CDR1 SGHRS, CDR2 YFSETQ. Trimming at V came to 4 bases and at J to 0 bases, leaving 5 bases not matched to a gene. CDR3 residues: CASSPLTSANTGELFF. CDR3 nucleotide sequence: TGCGCCAGCAGCCCCTTGACTAGCGCGAACACCGGGGAGCTGTTTTTT.